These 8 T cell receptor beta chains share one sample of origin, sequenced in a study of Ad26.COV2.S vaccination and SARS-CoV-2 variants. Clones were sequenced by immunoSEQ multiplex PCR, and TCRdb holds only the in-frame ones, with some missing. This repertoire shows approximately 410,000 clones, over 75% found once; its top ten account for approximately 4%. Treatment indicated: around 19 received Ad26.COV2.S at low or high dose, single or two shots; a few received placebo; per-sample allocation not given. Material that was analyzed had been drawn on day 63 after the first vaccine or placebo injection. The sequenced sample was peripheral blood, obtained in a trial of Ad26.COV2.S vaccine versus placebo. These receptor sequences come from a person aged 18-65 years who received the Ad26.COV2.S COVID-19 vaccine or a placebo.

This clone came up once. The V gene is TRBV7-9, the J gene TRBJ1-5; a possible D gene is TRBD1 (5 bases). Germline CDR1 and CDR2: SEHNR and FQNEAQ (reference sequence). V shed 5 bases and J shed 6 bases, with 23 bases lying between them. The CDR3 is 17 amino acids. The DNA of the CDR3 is TGTGCCAGCAGCCCTTCCCGAATCGGGGGGATCGGTCAGCCCCAGCATTTT. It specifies CASSPSRIGGIGQPQHF.

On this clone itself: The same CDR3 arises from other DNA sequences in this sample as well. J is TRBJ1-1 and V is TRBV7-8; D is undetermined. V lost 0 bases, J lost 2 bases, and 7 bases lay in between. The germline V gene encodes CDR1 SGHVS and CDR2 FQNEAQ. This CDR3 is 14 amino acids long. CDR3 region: CASSLAELNTEAFF. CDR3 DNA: TGTGCCAGCAGCTTAGCGGAACTTAACACTGAAGCTTTCTTT. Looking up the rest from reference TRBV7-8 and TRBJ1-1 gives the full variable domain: GAGVSQSPRYKVAKRGQDVALRCDPISGHVSLFWYQQALGQGPEFLTYFQNEAQLDKSGLPSDRFFAERPEGSVSTLKIQRTQQEDSAVYLCASSLAELNTEAFFGQGTRLTVV.

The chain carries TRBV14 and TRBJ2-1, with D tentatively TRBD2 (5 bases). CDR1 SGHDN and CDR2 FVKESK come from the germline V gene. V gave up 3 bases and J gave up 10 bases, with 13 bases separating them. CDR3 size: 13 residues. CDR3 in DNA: TGTGCCAGCAGCCAGCTACGGGGAAACGAGCAGTTCTTC. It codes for CASSQLRGNEQFF.

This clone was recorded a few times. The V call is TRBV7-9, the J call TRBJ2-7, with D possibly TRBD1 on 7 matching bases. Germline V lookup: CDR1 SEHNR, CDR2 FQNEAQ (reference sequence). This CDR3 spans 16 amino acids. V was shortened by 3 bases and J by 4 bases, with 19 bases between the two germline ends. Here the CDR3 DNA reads TGTGCCAGCAGCTTGGGAGGACAGGCAGCGGTTTACGAGCAGTACTTC. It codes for CASSLGGQAAVYEQYF.

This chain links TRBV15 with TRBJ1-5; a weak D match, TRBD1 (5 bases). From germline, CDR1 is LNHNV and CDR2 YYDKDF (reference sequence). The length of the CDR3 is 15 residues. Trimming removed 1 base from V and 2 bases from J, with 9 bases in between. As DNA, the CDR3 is TGTGCCACCAGCAGAGGCCTGGGGGGCAATCAGCCCCAGCATTTT. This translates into CATSRGLGGNQPQHF.

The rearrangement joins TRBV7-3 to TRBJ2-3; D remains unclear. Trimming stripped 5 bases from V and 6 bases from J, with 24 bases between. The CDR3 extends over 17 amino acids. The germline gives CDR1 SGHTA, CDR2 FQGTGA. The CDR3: CASSLQVDTTDRDTQYF. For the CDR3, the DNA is TGTGCCAGCAGCCTACAAGTCGATACAACGGACCGGGATACGCAGTATTTT.

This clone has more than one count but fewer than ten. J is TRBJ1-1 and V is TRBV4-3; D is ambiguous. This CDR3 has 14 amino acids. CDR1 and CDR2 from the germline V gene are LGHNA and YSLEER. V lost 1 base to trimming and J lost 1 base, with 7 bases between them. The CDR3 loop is CASSQGFQNTEAFF. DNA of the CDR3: TGCGCCAGCAGCCAAGGGTTCCAGAACACTGAAGCTTTCTTT.

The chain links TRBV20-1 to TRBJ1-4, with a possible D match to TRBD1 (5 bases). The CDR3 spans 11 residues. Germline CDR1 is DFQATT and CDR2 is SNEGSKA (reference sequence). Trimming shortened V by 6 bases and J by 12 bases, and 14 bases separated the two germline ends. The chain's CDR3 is CSAVQGSQLFF. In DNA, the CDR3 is TGCAGTGCAGTCCAGGGAAGTCAACTGTTTTTT.